A selection of T cell receptor beta chains follows, all from one sample in a study of a mutant IDH1 vaccine in newly diagnosed glioma. The repertoire was sequenced with immunoSEQ multiplex PCR; TCRdb's copy has only in-frame clones and lacks some. The sample has around 60,000 clones; 91% are singletons. This specimen consisted of PBMCs, obtained from a glioma patient treated with radiotherapy, temozolomide or both. All receptors come from a man between 50 and 59 years old with glioma. Both conserved end residues are part of each CDR3. A D gene is named only where the DNA matches it firmly. Not all rows give a size; the values are once, few, many and, for expanded clones, a class.

length,V,D,J,size,CDR3,DNA
14,TRBV11-2,TRBD1,TRBJ2-5,-,CASSRTGAAETQYF,TGTGCCAGCAGCCGGACAGGGGCCGCTGAGACCCAGTACTTC
13,TRBV2,-,TRBJ2-7,-,CASRSRGLYEQYF,TGTGCCAGCAGGTCCCGGGGGCTGTACGAGCAGTACTTC
14,TRBV11-2,-,TRBJ2-5,-,CASSGYGEQETQYF,TGTGCCAGCAGCGGCTACGGTGAGCAAGAGACCCAGTACTTC
16,TRBV7-6,-,TRBJ1-3,-,CASSSAGGLGGNTIYF,TGTGCCAGCAGCTCCGCAGGAGGTCTGGGGGGAAACACCATATATTTT
14,TRBV9,-,TRBJ2-5,-,CASSVAYSQETQYF,TGTGCCAGCAGCGTGGCTTATAGCCAAGAGACCCAGTACTTC
16,TRBV21-1,-,TRBJ2-3,-,CASSKEEGDSTDTQYF,TGTGCCAGCAGCAAAGAAGAAGGGGATAGCACAGATACGCAGTATTTT
13,TRBV7-9,-,TRBJ2-7,once,CASSLANSYEQYF,TGTGCCAGCAGCTTAGCTAACTCCTACGAGCAGTACTTC
13,TRBV2,TRBD1,TRBJ2-5,-,CASSRQGEETQYF,TGTGCCAGCAGTCGACAGGGTGAGGAGACCCAGTACTTC
15,TRBV9,-,TRBJ1-3,-,CASSVSGNSGNTIYF,TGTGCCAGCAGCGTATCGGGAAACTCTGGAAACACCATATATTTT
14,TRBV2,-,TRBJ2-5,-,CASSVIRVEETQYF,TGTGCCAGCAGTGTTATAAGGGTTGAGGAGACCCAGTACTTC
15,TRBV7-2,-,TRBJ1-5,-,CASSSSGPLNQPQHF,TGTGCCAGCAGTTCCTCCGGGCCGCTGAATCAGCCCCAGCATTTT
22,TRBV19,TRBD2,TRBJ2-3,-,CASSISRGTRTSGGVYPDTQYF,TGTGCCAGTAGTATTTCTCGGGGAACGAGGACTAGCGGGGGGGTGTATCCAGATACGCAGTATTTT
14,TRBV10-1,-,TRBJ2-1,-,CASSESSGNNEQFF,TGCGCCAGCAGTGAGTCTAGCGGAAACAATGAGCAGTTCTTC
15,TRBV7-9,-,TRBJ1-1,-,CASSLASVSLTEAFF,TGTGCCAGCAGCTTAGCGAGTGTGTCCCTCACTGAAGCTTTCTTT
15,TRBV7-2,TRBD2,TRBJ2-7,-,CASSLGASGVYEQYF,TGTGCCAGCAGCTTAGGGGCTAGCGGGGTCTACGAGCAGTACTTC
15,TRBV18,-,TRBJ1-3,once,CASSIGDFSGNTIYF,TGTGCCAGCTCAATCGGGGACTTCTCTGGAAACACCATATATTTT
15,TRBV6-5,-,TRBJ1-2,-,CASSYVQGSGYGYTF,TGTGCCAGCAGTTACGTTCAGGGCAGTGGATATGGCTACACCTTC
13,TRBV9,-,TRBJ1-4,once,CASSVRENEKLFF,TGTGCCAGCAGCGTACGGGAAAACGAAAAACTGTTTTTT
15,TRBV25-1,TRBD1,TRBJ1-6,-,CASSEYRQGESPLHF,TGTGCCAGCAGTGAATATAGACAGGGGGAATCACCCCTCCACTTT
15,TRBV29-1,-,TRBJ2-7,-,CSVEAEAGPTYEQYF,TGCAGCGTTGAAGCAGAGGCAGGGCCTACCTACGAGCAGTACTTC
13,TRBV19,-,TRBJ1-4,-,CASRSGSNEKLFF,TGTGCCAGTAGATCGGGCTCTAATGAAAAACTGTTTTTT
15,TRBV28,-,TRBJ1-1,-,CASIRTVKMNTEAFF,TGTGCCAGCATAAGGACGGTTAAAATGAACACTGAAGCTTTCTTT
14,TRBV7-3,-,TRBJ2-7,once,CASSLTLKGDEQYF,TGTGCCAGCAGCTTAACCCTCAAGGGCGACGAGCAGTACTTC
14,TRBV9,TRBD1,TRBJ2-7,-,CASSADRVPYEQYF,TGTGCCAGCAGCGCAGACAGGGTCCCCTACGAGCAGTACTTC
14,TRBV18,TRBD1,TRBJ2-7,-,CASSPSGQPYEQYF,TGTGCCAGCTCACCCTCGGGACAGCCCTACGAGCAGTACTTC
16,TRBV7-2,TRBD1,TRBJ1-6,-,CASSRLQGAGDSPLHF,TGTGCCAGCAGTAGACTTCAGGGGGCAGGAGACTCACCCCTCCACTTT
15,TRBV12-5,-,TRBJ2-2,-,CASGLSAGNTGELFF,TGTGCTAGTGGTTTGTCTGCAGGTAACACCGGGGAGCTGTTTTTT
17,TRBV7-9,-,TRBJ1-2,-,CASSLDPVVGGRNGYTF,TGTGCCAGCAGCTTAGATCCGGTGGTTGGAGGGAGGAATGGCTACACCTTC
14,TRBV5-6,-,TRBJ2-1,-,CASSPGGQHNEQFF,TGTGCCAGCAGCCCGGGCGGACAGCACAATGAGCAGTTCTTC
18,TRBV11-3,TRBD2,TRBJ2-2,-,CASSAGTSGSQYTGELFF,TGTGCCAGCAGTGCCGGGACTAGCGGGAGTCAGTACACCGGGGAGCTGTTTTTT
15,TRBV5-5,-,TRBJ1-5,-,CASSLWGEGNQPQHF,TGTGCCAGCAGCTTGTGGGGGGAGGGCAATCAGCCCCAGCATTTT
15,TRBV9,TRBD1,TRBJ2-7,-,CASSVDGTGAYEQYF,TGTGCCAGCAGCGTAGACGGGACAGGGGCCTACGAGCAGTACTTC
15,TRBV27,-,TRBJ1-1,-,CASSLISTANTEAFF,TGTGCCAGCAGTTTAATCAGCACCGCGAACACTGAAGCTTTCTTT
15,TRBV5-6,-,TRBJ1-5,-,CASSLARTRDQPQHF,TGTGCCAGCAGCTTGGCCAGGACCCGGGATCAGCCCCAGCATTTT
17,TRBV5-1,TRBD1,TRBJ2-3,-,CASSLAGTGGPTDTQYF,TGCGCCAGCAGCTTGGCCGGGACAGGGGGCCCAACAGATACGCAGTATTTT